Presented here are 13 T cell receptor beta chains from one specimen sequenced in a study of cytomegalovirus exposure and HLA in healthy donors. The primer mix had 60 Vbeta and 13 Jbeta primers. TCRdb's table, derived via immunoSEQ multiplex PCR, lists solely in-frame clones and lacks some. The sample has about 210,000 clones; roughly 85% are singletons. The sample taken for sequencing was PBMCs. All receptors come from a male donor in good health and CMV-seronegative.

The rearrangement uses TRBV30 and TRBJ1-4; maybe TRBD1 (5 bases). Germline V lookup: CDR1 GTSNPN, CDR2 SVGIG (reference sequence). With 0 bases removed from V and 0 bases from J, the gap between germline ends came to 8 bases. The CDR3 spans 15 residues. For the CDR3, the DNA is TGTGCCTGGAGTGTACGACAGACAACTAATGAAAAACTGTTTTTT. It yields the protein CAWSVRQTTNEKLFF. Full variable domain (rest looked up from reference TRBV30 and TRBJ1-4): SQTIHQWPATLVQPVGSPLSLECTVEGTSNPNLYWYRQAAGRGLQLLFYSVGIGQISSEVPQNLSASRPQDRQFILSSKKLLLSDSGFYLCAWSVRQTTNEKLFFGSGTQLSVL.

V gene TRBV6-5 combines with J gene TRBJ1-4, with 8 bases matching TRBD1. The CDR3 loop spans 14 amino acids. Per germline, CDR1 MNHEY and CDR2 SVGAGI. V lost 6 bases and J lost 7; bases outside the gene matches: 7. CDR3 sequence (DNA): TGTGCCAGCAGCCGCAGGGGGCCTAGTGAAAAACTGTTTTTT. Its protein is CASSRRGPSEKLFF.

CDR3 protein: CASSEALRGALWTGERETQYF. Written as DNA, the CDR3 is TGTGCCAGCAGTGAAGCGCTTCGAGGGGCTTTGTGGACAGGGGAGCGGGAGACCCAGTACTTC. The chain joins TRBV2 to TRBJ2-5; 9 bases match TRBD1. Germline V CDR1 and CDR2: SNHLY, FYNNEI. This CDR3 has 21 residues. V lost 0 bases to trimming and J lost 5 bases; unmatched junction nucleotides: 22.

The rearrangement links TRBV18 to TRBJ1-1; TRBD1 matches at 7 bases. V shed 4 bases, J shed 5 bases, and the junction held 16 bases outside the gene matches. The germline V gene encodes CDR1 KGHSH and CDR2 LQKENI. The CDR3 is 17 residues long. CDR3 sequence reads: CASSLKGGGWDGTEAFF. As DNA, the CDR3 is TGTGCCAGCTCACTGAAAGGAGGGGGCTGGGATGGGACTGAAGCTTTCTTT.

The chain recombines TRBV5-1 with TRBJ2-5; TRBD1 matches 12 bases. After removal of 0 bases from V and 4 bases from J, the junction contained 7 bases not matched to a gene. Germline assignment: CDR1 SGHRS and CDR2 YFSETQ. The CDR3 length is 17 residues. The CDR3: CASSLGDRGLRGETQYF. CDR3 sequence (DNA): TGCGCCAGCAGCTTGGGGGACAGGGGGCTACGAGGAGAGACCCAGTACTTC.

This chain links TRBV25-1 with TRBJ1-2; D is ambiguous. Germline V gene sequence: CDR1 MGHDK, CDR2 SYGVNS. V dropped 1 base and J dropped 4 bases, with 7 bases sitting between them. CDR3 length: 13 residues. The CDR3 is CASSEFGSYGYTF. CDR3 DNA: TGTGCCAGCAGTGAATTTGGCAGCTATGGCTACACCTTC.

Here the CDR3 DNA reads TGCGCCAGCAGCTTGGGGCTAGCGGGAGACGTCGGTGAGCAGTTCTTC. Amino acids: CASSLGLAGDVGEQFF. The gene calls are TRBV5-1 and TRBJ2-1; 10 bases are a match to TRBD2. Germline lookup yields CDR1 SGHRS and CDR2 YFSETQ. The CDR3 runs 16 residues. V gave up 0 bases and J gave up 9 bases; unmatched junction bases: 9.

This sequence joins TRBV6-1 and TRBJ1-4; D is unresolved. CDR3 length equals 14 residues. V was shortened by 6 bases and J by 7 bases, with 15 bases between the two germline ends. Per germline, CDR1 MNHNS and CDR2 SASEGT. The CDR3 sequence: CASSPSQYLEKLFF. The CDR3 DNA follows: TGTGCCAGCAGCCCCTCACAGTATCTTGAAAAACTGTTTTTT.

V gene TRBV28 combines with J gene TRBJ1-2, with 8 bases matching TRBD1. With V trimmed by 2 bases and J by 8 bases, 7 bases remained unmatched. The CDR3 consists of 14 residues. Germline V gene data show CDR1 as MDHEN and CDR2 as SYDVKM. CDR3 amino acids: CASSLHTTGVGYTF. CDR3 coding DNA: TGTGCCAGCAGTTTACACACGACAGGGGTCGGCTACACCTTC.

The chain uses TRBV7-9 and TRBJ2-1; 8 bases are a match to TRBD2. The CDR3 extends over 15 amino acids. The trim removed 3 bases at V and 8 bases at J, leaving 9 bases unmatched. Germline V gene lookup returns CDR1 SEHNR and CDR2 FQNEAQ (reference sequence). The DNA for the CDR3 is TGTGCCAGCAGCTTCGGGGCGGGGGGTTGGGATGAGCAGTTCTTC. Residues: CASSFGAGGWDEQFF.

The chain links TRBV27 to TRBJ2-1, with TRBD2 matching 11 bases. The CDR3 covers 17 residues. J lost 6 bases, V lost 7 bases, and 14 bases had no gene match. The germline V gene encodes CDR1 MNHEY and CDR2 SMNVEV (reference sequence). The DNA of the CDR3 is TGTGCCAGCACCCGCCTAGCGGGAGGTAGAGGGCGCAATGAGCAGTTCTTC. Protein: CASTRLAGGRGRNEQFF.

The J gene is TRBJ2-7, the V gene TRBV29-1, with D unclear. CDR3 length equals 13 residues. V lost 4 bases, J lost 2 bases, and 12 bases lay in between. Germline loops: CDR1 SQVTM, CDR2 ANQGSEA. This CDR3 reads CSVVGSYTYEQYF. DNA for the CDR3: TGCAGCGTTGTGGGCAGTTACACCTACGAGCAGTACTTC.

The chain couples TRBV29-1 to TRBJ2-1, with 7 bases identical to TRBD1. CDR1 is SQVTM, CDR2 ANQGSEA, per germline. V gave up 3 bases and J gave up 5 bases; unmatched junction bases: 7. This CDR3 has 14 residues. The chain's CDR3 is CSVDDPGQNNEQFF. The DNA of the CDR3 is TGCAGCGTTGATGACCCGGGACAGAACAATGAGCAGTTCTTC.